Listed here are 29 T cell receptor beta chains from one sample, sequenced in a study of blood T cell repertoires in COVID-19 (dated by TCRdb to between 2020 and 2021). The method was the immunoSEQ multiplex PCR assay. The table was pulled from immuneACCESS by TCRdb, which kept in-frame rearrangements only. Such tables lose some clones; where checked, under half of the loss comes from unresolved V genes, and the rest has no known cause. The sample contains about 300,000 clones, roughly 89% of them found a single time. Clones ranked in the top ten supply about 5% of the sample. Sequencing was performed on peripheral blood. The receptors were gathered from a man aged 40-49 years with acute or convalescent COVID-19.

This sequence joins TRBV19 and TRBJ1-1; D is unresolved. Germline V gene data show CDR1 as LNHDA and CDR2 as SQIVND (reference sequence). The length of the CDR3 is 15 residues. V was cut by 4 bases and J by 0 bases, with 12 bases left in between. The CDR3 region has the DNA TGTGCCAGTAGTAATTTCCCAAGAGTGAACACTGAAGCTTTCTTT. It encodes CASSNFPRVNTEAFF.

This sequence joins TRBV5-4 and TRBJ2-1; D is possibly TRBD2 (6 bases). V was shortened by 0 bases and J by 10 bases, with 17 bases between the two germline ends. The germline CDR1 and CDR2 sequences are SGHNT and YYREEE (reference sequence). The CDR3 is made up of 15 amino acids. CDR3 sequence (DNA): TGTGCCAGCAGCTTGGGGCTGGAGGGGCCGAGGGAGCAGTTCTTC. Its protein is CASSLGLEGPREQFF.

The chain carries TRBV5-6 and TRBJ1-5; a weak D match, TRBD1 (6 bases). CDR3 length: 15 residues. Germline V gene lookup returns CDR1 SGHDT and CDR2 YYEEEE. Trimming stripped 4 bases from V and 2 bases from J, with 13 bases between. CDR3 DNA sequence: TGTGCCAGCAGCATCCAGGGGATAGGCAATCAGCCCCAGCATTTT. Translation gives CASSIQGIGNQPQHF.

V usage is TRBV30 and J usage is TRBJ1-2; weak D call: TRBD1 (5 bases). Trimming left V 0 bases short and J 4 bases short, with 18 bases between. The V gene's germline CDR1 is GTSNPN and CDR2 SVGIG (reference sequence). The CDR3 spans 16 residues. The CDR3 coding sequence is TGTGCCTGGAGTGTAGGGACCTTCCCCGGGGGCTATGGCTACACCTTC. Translating gives CAWSVGTFPGGYGYTF.

The chain uses TRBV19 and TRBJ1-5; no firm D call. The CDR3 extends over 13 amino acids. The germline gives CDR1 LNHDA, CDR2 SQIVND (reference sequence). Trimming removed 0 bases at V and 5 bases at J, with 5 bases between. The CDR3, as DNA: TGTGCCAGTAGTATAGACATAGATCAGCCCCAGCATTTT. Protein product: CASSIDIDQPQHF.

This chain links TRBV7-2 with TRBJ2-1; 9 positions match TRBD1. V was pared by 4 bases and J by 0 bases, with 1 base of the junction left unmatched. The CDR3 consists of 15 residues. Looked up from germline, CDR1 is SGHTA and CDR2 is FQGNSA. DNA of the CDR3: TGTGCCAGCAGCTCGGACAGGGGCTCCTACAATGAGCAGTTCTTC. This sequence encodes CASSSDRGSYNEQFF.

The chain has TRBV5-1 and TRBJ1-5; the match to TRBD1 covers 7 bases. Per the germline V gene, CDR1 is SGHRS and CDR2 is YFSETQ. The V gene end was trimmed by 5 bases and the J gene end by 5 bases; junction bases not matched to a gene: 10. The CDR3 is 15 amino acids. CDR3 DNA sequence: TGCGCCAGCAGATCGGGACAGAATAGTTATCAGCCCCAGCATTTT. This gives the protein CASRSGQNSYQPQHF. Looking up the rest from reference TRBV5-1 and TRBJ1-5 gives the full variable domain: KAGVTQTPRYLIKTRGQQVTLSCSPISGHRSVSWYQQTPGQGLQFLFEYFSETQRNKGNFPGRFSGRQFSNSRSEMNVSTLELGDSALYLCASRSGQNSYQPQHFGDGTRLSIL.

The chain carries TRBV5-1 and TRBJ2-7; 9 bases fit TRBD1. Trimming at V came to 4 bases and at J to 3 bases, leaving 5 bases not matched to a gene. Germline CDR1 and CDR2: SGHRS and YFSETQ. The CDR3 covers 14 residues. This CDR3 is CASSLSTGGYEQYF. The CDR3 nucleotides are TGCGCCAGCAGCCTTTCGACAGGGGGCTACGAGCAGTACTTC.

This chain links TRBV19 with TRBJ1-2; 10 positions agree with TRBD1. The junction had 9 bases not matched to a gene; V was cut back by 4 bases and J by 7 bases. The CDR3 contains 15 residues. CDR1 is LNHDA and CDR2 is SQIVND in the germline V gene (reference sequence). CDR3 sequence: CASSKVGQGDFGYTF. DNA of the CDR3: TGTGCCAGTAGTAAGGTCGGACAGGGGGACTTTGGCTACACCTTC.

The V and J genes are TRBV11-2 and TRBJ2-2; TRBD1 agrees at 9 bases. After removal of 3 bases from V and 3 bases from J, the junction contained 5 bases not matched to a gene. This CDR3 has 16 amino acids. Per germline, CDR1 SGHAT and CDR2 FQNNGV. The CDR3 region is CASSFLGQGYTGELFF. The CDR3 DNA follows: TGTGCCAGCAGCTTTCTGGGACAGGGATACACCGGGGAGCTGTTTTTT.

The genes are TRBV29-1 and TRBJ2-3; 8 bases are a match to TRBD2. The trim removed 2 bases at V and 4 bases at J, leaving 5 bases unmatched. The CDR3 covers 14 residues. CDR1 is SQVTM and CDR2 is ANQGSEA in the germline V gene. CDR3 DNA sequence: TGCAGCGTTGAATTGCGGGGGGCGTCAGATACGCAGTATTTT. Translating gives CSVELRGASDTQYF.

A note on this clone: The same CDR3 also results from other DNA sequences found in this sample. The rearrangement links TRBV29-1 to TRBJ2-7; 8 bases map to TRBD1. Germline CDR1 is SQVTM and CDR2 is ANQGSEA. This CDR3 contains 12 residues. The trim removed 4 bases at V and 4 bases at J, leaving 3 bases unmatched. CDR3 in DNA: TGCAGCGTTGGGACAGGGATTTACGAGCAGTACTTC. It codes for CSVGTGIYEQYF.

This chain connects TRBV24-1 to TRBJ2-1, with TRBD2 as a possible D gene (7 bases). Germline CDR1 KGHDR, CDR2 SFDVKD. The CDR3 sequence is 12 residues long. V dropped 5 bases and J dropped 12 bases, with 13 bases sitting between them. CDR3 DNA sequence: TGTGCCACCAGTGCCCCTGGGGGGGCGCAGTTCTTC. Translated, it gives CATSAPGGAQFF.

The V gene is TRBV4-2, the J gene TRBJ1-1; no definite D call. The CDR3 has 12 amino acids. Germline lookup yields CDR1 LGHNA and CDR2 YNFKEQ. V was pared by 4 bases and J by 2 bases, with 5 bases between. The CDR3 sequence is CASSLSNTEAFF. The CDR3 DNA reads TGTGCCAGCAGCCTCTCTAACACTGAAGCTTTCTTT.

The V and J genes are TRBV5-1 and TRBJ1-2, with 10 bases aligning to TRBD1. J lost 8 bases, V lost 3 bases, and 7 bases had no gene match. The germline gives CDR1 SGHRS, CDR2 YFSETQ. The CDR3 runs to 14 residues. Here the CDR3 DNA reads TGCGCCAGCAGCTCGGAGACAGGGGGCGTCGGCTACACCTTC. Residues: CASSSETGGVGYTF.

The genes are TRBV5-1 and TRBJ2-7; TRBD1 matches at 8 bases. Germline V gene lookup returns CDR1 SGHRS and CDR2 YFSETQ. The CDR3 consists of 13 residues. V shed 4 bases, J shed 7 bases, and the junction held 7 bases outside the gene matches. DNA for the CDR3: TGCGCCAGCAGCCCGACAGGGGAAGGGGAGCAGTACTTC. The encoded protein is CASSPTGEGEQYF.

The V and J genes are TRBV2 and TRBJ2-3, with unresolved D. Per germline, CDR1 SNHLY and CDR2 FYNNEI. V shed 6 bases and J shed 4 bases, with 8 bases lying between them. The CDR3 length is 12 residues. The DNA for the CDR3 is TGTGCCAGCAGCGGCAGGTCAGATACGCAGTATTTT. Its translation: CASSGRSDTQYF.

For the CDR3, the DNA is TGTGCCAGCAGCCTGACAGGGGATTCACCCCTCCACTTT. Encoded protein: CASSLTGDSPLHF. The gene calls are TRBV3-1 (or the pseudogene TRBV3-2) and TRBJ1-6; 8 nucleotides agree with TRBD1. The CDR3 covers 13 residues. After removal of 4 bases from V and 8 bases from J, the junction contained 1 base not matched to a gene. Germline-derived CDR1 and CDR2 are LGHDT and YNNKEL (reference sequence).

The V call is TRBV6-2 or TRBV6-3, the J call TRBJ2-7; 7 bases agree with TRBD1. Germline trimming cut 3 bases from V and 0 bases from J; bases unmatched to any gene: 8. The CDR3 has 16 residues. Germline V CDR1 and CDR2: MNHEY, SVGEGT. CDR3 region: CASSYSGQVNSYEQYF. The CDR3 region has the DNA TGTGCCAGCAGTTATTCCGGACAGGTCAACTCCTACGAGCAGTACTTC.

About this clone itself: This specimen includes other DNA sequences encoding the same CDR3. The chain has TRBV5-1 and TRBJ2-1, with 7 positions matching TRBD1. The CDR3 consists of 14 residues. After removal of 0 bases from V and 6 bases from J, the junction contained 3 bases not matched to a gene. Per germline, CDR1 SGHRS and CDR2 YFSETQ. CDR3 residues: CASSLGQGSNEQFF. The CDR3 coding sequence is TGCGCCAGCAGCTTGGGACAGGGTAGCAATGAGCAGTTCTTC.

This sequence joins TRBV6-5 and TRBJ2-7; possible D gene TRBD2, 6 bases. V was clipped by 6 bases and J by 4 bases, with 16 bases between them. CDR3 length: 14 amino acids. From germline, CDR1 is MNHEY and CDR2 SVGAGI. For the CDR3, the DNA is TGTGCCAGCAGGGGGGGTTGGCGACCTTACGAGCAGTACTTC. Its protein product is CASRGGWRPYEQYF.

The chain recombines TRBV19 with TRBJ1-1; TRBD1 matches 7 bases. The CDR3 contains 15 residues. Trimming at V came to 3 bases and at J to 0 bases, leaving 4 bases not matched to a gene. Germline assignment: CDR1 LNHDA and CDR2 SQIVND (reference sequence). CDR3 protein: CASSMFGQVNTEAFF. The DNA for the CDR3 is TGTGCCAGTAGTATGTTCGGACAGGTGAACACTGAAGCTTTCTTT.

This chain links TRBV2 with TRBJ1-4; TRBD1 might be the D (6 bases). The V gene lost 7 bases and the J gene lost 12 bases, with 12 bases spanning the gap. The germline V gene has CDR1 SNHLY and CDR2 FYNNEI. The CDR3 has 11 amino acids. In DNA form, the CDR3 reads TGTGCCAGCACTAACAGGGACCAACTGTTTTTT. This gives the protein CASTNRDQLFF.

This clone has a single count. The gene calls are TRBV9 and TRBJ1-3; D unresolved. CDR3 length: 16 amino acids. Trimming pared 0 bases from V and 4 bases from J, leaving 14 bases between. CDR1 SGDLS and CDR2 YYNGEE come from the germline V gene. The CDR3 DNA reads TGTGCCAGCAGCGTAGCTACCGGAGGTGCCGGAAACACCATATATTTT. Protein: CASSVATGGAGNTIYF.

This chain joins TRBV27 and TRBJ2-1; 10 bases line up with TRBD1. The CDR3 is 13 amino acids. Germline CDR1 MNHEY, CDR2 SMNVEV (reference sequence). After removal of 3 bases from V and 16 bases from J, the junction contained 9 bases not matched to a gene. The CDR3 spells CASSFTPDRGNFF. CDR3 DNA: TGTGCCAGCAGTTTCACCCCGGACAGGGGGAACTTCTTC.

The genes are TRBV2 and TRBJ1-1; D is uncertain. The germline CDR1 and CDR2 sequences are SNHLY and FYNNEI. V was clipped by 2 bases and J by 11 bases, with 9 bases between them. This CDR3 has 11 residues. The CDR3 DNA follows: TGTGCCAGCAGTGAAAACAGTGATGCTTTCTTT. Protein product: CASSENSDAFF.

This chain links TRBV12-5 with TRBJ2-3; weak D call: TRBD1 (5 bases). In germline, CDR1 is LGHNT, CDR2 FRNRAP. The CDR3 spans 15 residues. V lost 2 bases to trimming and J lost 8 bases, with 17 bases between them. The CDR3 bases are TGTGCTAGTGGTTTGAGCCAGGGTACCCATCCTACGCAGTATTTT. Amino acids: CASGLSQGTHPTQYF.

This clone is a singleton in its sample. The genes are TRBV11-2 and TRBJ2-2, with D perhaps TRBD1 (8 bases). CDR3 length: 17 residues. The V and J ends lost 0 bases and 4 bases respectively, with 15 bases between them. Looked up from germline, CDR1 is SGHAT and CDR2 is FQNNGV. The CDR3 nucleotides read TGTGCCAGCAGCTTAGAGAACAGGGGGGGTCCCACCGGGGAGCTGTTTTTT. Protein product: CASSLENRGGPTGELFF.

The chain couples TRBV7-3 to TRBJ1-1; tentatively, D is TRBD1 (5 bases). The CDR3 has 14 residues. V was clipped by 5 bases and J by 5 bases, with 15 bases between them. The germline gives CDR1 SGHTA, CDR2 FQGTGA. The CDR3 coding sequence is TGTGCCAGCAGCCTTCGGGGCGGGATAACTGAAGCTTTCTTT. As protein: CASSLRGGITEAFF.